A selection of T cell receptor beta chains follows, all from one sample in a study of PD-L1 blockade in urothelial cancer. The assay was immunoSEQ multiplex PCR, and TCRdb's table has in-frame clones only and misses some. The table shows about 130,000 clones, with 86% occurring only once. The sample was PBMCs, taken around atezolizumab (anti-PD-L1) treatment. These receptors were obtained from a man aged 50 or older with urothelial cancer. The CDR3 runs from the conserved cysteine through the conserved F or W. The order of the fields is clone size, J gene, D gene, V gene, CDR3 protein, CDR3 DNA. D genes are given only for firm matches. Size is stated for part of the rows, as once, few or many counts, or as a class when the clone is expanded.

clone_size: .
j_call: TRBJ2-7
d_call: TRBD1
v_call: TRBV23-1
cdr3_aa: CASGKELTTGGAGIYEQYF
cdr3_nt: TGCGCCAGCGGGAAAGAACTCACGACAGGGGGCGCAGGAATTTACGAGCAGTACTTC

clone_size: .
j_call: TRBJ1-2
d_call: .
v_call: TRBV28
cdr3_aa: CASSLTLATGRFLYGYTF
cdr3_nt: TGTGCCAGCAGCCTCACTTTGGCCACAGGCCGATTCCTCTATGGCTACACCTTC

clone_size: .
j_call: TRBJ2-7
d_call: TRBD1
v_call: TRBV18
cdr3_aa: CASSPVETGVREQYF
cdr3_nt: TGTGCCAGCTCACCTGTAGAGACAGGGGTTCGCGAGCAGTACTTC

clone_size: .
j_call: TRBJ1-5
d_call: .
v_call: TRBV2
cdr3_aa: CASSGFKLSGNQPQHF
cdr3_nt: TGTGCCAGCAGTGGTTTTAAGCTTTCGGGCAATCAGCCCCAGCATTTT

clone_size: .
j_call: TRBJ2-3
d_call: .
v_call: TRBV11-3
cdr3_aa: CASSPGVAATDTQYF
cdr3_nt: TGTGCCAGCAGCCCCGGGGTAGCCGCCACAGATACGCAGTATTTT

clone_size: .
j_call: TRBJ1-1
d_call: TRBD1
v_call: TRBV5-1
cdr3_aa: CASSLGQGEAEAFF
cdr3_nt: TGCGCCAGCAGCTTAGGACAGGGGGAGGCTGAAGCTTTCTTT

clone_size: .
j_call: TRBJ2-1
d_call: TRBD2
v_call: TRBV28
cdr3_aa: CASTLAGTSRNNEQFF
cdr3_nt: TGTGCCAGCACCCTTGCCGGGACTAGCAGAAACAATGAGCAGTTCTTC

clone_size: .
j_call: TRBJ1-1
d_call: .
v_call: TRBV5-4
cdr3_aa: CASSLLTPTGGDTEAFF
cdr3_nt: TGTGCCAGCAGTCTCCTCACCCCCACTGGCGGCGACACTGAAGCTTTCTTT

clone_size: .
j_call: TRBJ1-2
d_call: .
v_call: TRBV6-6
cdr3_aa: CASSYAGNAYGYTF
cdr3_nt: TGTGCCAGCAGTTATGCGGGGAACGCCTATGGCTACACCTTC

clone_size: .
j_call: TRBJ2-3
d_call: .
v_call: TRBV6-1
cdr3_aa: CASSEHLGGGRDTQYF
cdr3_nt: TGTGCCAGCAGTGAACACCTCGGGGGAGGTAGGGATACGCAGTATTTT

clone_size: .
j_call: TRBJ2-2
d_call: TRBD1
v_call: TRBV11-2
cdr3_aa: CASSLAPGTGRTGELFF
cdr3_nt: TGTGCCAGCAGCTTAGCGCCCGGGACAGGGAGAACCGGGGAGCTGTTTTTT

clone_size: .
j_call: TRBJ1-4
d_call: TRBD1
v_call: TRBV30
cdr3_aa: CAWSRTGANEKLFF
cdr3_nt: TGTGCCTGGAGTCGGACAGGGGCTAATGAAAAACTGTTTTTT

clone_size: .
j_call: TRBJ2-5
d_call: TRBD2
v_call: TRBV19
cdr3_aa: CASGGLAGTTQYF
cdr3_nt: TGTGCCAGTGGGGGACTAGCGGGAACGACCCAGTACTTC

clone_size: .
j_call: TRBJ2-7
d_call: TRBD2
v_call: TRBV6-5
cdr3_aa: CASSSRLAEQYF
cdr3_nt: TGTGCCAGCAGTTCGCGACTAGCCGAGCAGTACTTC

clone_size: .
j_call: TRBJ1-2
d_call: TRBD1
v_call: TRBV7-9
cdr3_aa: CASSKGQSYSSYGYTF
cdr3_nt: TGTGCCAGCAGCAAGGGACAGTCATATTCTTCCTATGGCTACACCTTC

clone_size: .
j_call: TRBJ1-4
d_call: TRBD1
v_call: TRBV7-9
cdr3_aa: CASSWGQATNEKLFF
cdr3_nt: TGTGCCAGCAGCTGGGGACAGGCAACTAATGAAAAACTGTTTTTT

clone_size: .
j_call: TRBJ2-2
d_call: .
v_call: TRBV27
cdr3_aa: CASSLEGGRTGELFF
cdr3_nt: TGTGCCAGCAGTTTAGAAGGGGGTCGCACCGGGGAGCTGTTTTTT

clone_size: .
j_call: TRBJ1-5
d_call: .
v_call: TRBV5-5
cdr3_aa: CASSGGLGNQPQHF
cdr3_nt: TGTGCCAGCAGCGGAGGTCTGGGCAATCAGCCCCAGCATTTT

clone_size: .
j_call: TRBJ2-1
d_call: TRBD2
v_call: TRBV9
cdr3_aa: CASSPEVTSGRHEQFF
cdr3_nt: TGTGCCAGCAGCCCCGAAGTGACTAGCGGGAGACATGAGCAGTTCTTC

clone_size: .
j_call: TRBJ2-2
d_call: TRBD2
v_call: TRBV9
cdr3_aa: CASSVGSGIVTGELFF
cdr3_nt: TGTGCCAGCAGCGTAGGTAGCGGGATCGTCACCGGGGAGCTGTTTTTT

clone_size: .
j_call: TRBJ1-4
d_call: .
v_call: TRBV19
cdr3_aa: CASSMPPTGTNEKLFF
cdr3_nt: TGTGCCAGTAGTATGCCTCCGACAGGAACTAATGAAAAACTGTTTTTT

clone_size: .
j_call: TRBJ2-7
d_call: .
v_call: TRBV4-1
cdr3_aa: CASSYNADYEQYF
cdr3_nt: TGCGCCAGCAGTTACAACGCCGACTACGAGCAGTACTTC

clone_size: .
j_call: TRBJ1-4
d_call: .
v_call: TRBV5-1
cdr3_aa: CASSLEPVGGKLFF
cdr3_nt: TGCGCCAGCAGCTTGGAGCCTGTAGGAGGAAAACTGTTTTTT

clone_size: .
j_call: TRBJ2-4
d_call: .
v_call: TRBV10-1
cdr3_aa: CASSGRIGDIQYF
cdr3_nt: TGCGCCAGCAGTGGGCGCATAGGGGACATTCAGTACTTC

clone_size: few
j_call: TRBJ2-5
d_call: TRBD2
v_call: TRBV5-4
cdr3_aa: CASGSSGARGLQETQYF
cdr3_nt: TGTGCCAGCGGCTCTAGCGGGGCTAGGGGTCTCCAAGAGACCCAGTACTTC

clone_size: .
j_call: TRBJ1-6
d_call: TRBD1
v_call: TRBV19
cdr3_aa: CASSIDRGYSPLHF
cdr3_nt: TGTGCCAGTAGTATCGACAGGGGTTATTCACCCCTCCACTTT

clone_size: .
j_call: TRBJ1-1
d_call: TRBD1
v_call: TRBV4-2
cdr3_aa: CASSRDRDPTLEAFF
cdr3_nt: TGTGCCAGCAGCCGCGACAGGGATCCTACGCTTGAGGCTTTCTTT

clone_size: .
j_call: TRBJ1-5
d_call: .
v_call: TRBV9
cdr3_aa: CASSVDGRQPQHF
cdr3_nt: TGTGCCAGCAGCGTAGATGGGAGACAGCCCCAGCATTTT

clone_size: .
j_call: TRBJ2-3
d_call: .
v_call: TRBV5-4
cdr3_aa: CASSLAAGPTDTQYF
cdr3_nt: TGTGCCAGCAGCTTGGCCGCGGGCCCCACAGATACGCAGTATTTT

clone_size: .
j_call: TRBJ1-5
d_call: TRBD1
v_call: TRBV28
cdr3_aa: CASRRELGQGGISNQPQHF
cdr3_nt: TGTGCCAGCCGCAGAGAACTGGGACAGGGAGGGATCAGCAATCAGCCCCAGCATTTT

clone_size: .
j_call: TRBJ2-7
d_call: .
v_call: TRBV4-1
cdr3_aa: CASSQELRAPTGLAYEQYF
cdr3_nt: TGCGCCAGCAGCCAAGAACTTAGGGCCCCCACAGGGTTGGCCTACGAGCAGTACTTC

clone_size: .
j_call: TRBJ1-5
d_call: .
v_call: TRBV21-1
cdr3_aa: CASRRQEIQPQHF
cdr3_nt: TGTGCCAGCAGACGACAGGAGATTCAGCCCCAGCATTTT

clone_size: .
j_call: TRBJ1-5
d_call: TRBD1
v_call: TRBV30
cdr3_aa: CAWSPTGRPQHF
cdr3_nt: TGTGCCTGGAGTCCGACAGGGAGGCCCCAGCATTTT

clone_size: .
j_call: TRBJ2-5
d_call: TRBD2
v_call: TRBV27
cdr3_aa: CASSGREGETQYF
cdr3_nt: TGTGCCAGCAGTGGGCGGGAGGGGGAGACCCAGTACTTC

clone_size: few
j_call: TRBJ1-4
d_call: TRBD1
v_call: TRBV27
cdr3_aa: CASSPGQGGEKLFF
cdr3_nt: TGTGCCAGCAGTCCGGGACAGGGTGGTGAAAAACTGTTTTTT

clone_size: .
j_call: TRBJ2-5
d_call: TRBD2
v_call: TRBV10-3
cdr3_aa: CATSSGRGGETQYF
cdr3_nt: TGTGCCACTTCTAGCGGGAGGGGCGGAGAGACCCAGTACTTC

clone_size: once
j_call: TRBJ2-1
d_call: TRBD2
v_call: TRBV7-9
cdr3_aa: CASTRHGGLAIHEQFF
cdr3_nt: TGTGCCAGCACCCGACATGGGGGACTAGCAATTCATGAGCAGTTCTTC

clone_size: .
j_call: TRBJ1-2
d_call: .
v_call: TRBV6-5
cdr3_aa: CASRPTAGYGYTF
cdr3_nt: TGTGCCAGCAGACCAACCGCCGGCTATGGCTACACCTTC

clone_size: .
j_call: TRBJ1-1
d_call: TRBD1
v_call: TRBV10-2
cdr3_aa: CASSGSTGPNTEAFF
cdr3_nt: TGCGCCAGCAGTGGATCGACAGGGCCGAACACTGAAGCTTTCTTT

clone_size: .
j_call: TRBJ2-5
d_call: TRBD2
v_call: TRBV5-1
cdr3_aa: CASSFLAGNQETQYF
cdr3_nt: TGCGCCAGCAGCTTCCTAGCGGGAAACCAAGAGACCCAGTACTTC

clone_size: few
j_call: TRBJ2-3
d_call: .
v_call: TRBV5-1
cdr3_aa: CASNLLASDTQYF
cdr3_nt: TGCGCCAGCAACCTCCTAGCCTCAGATACGCAGTATTTT

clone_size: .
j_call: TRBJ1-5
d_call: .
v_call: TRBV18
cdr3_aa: CASSKDRNQPQHF
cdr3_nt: TGTGCCAGCTCAAAGGACAGAAATCAGCCCCAGCATTTT